Presented here are 31 T cell receptor beta chains from one specimen sequenced in a study of blood T cell repertoires in COVID-19. TCRdb's table, derived via immunoSEQ multiplex PCR, lists solely in-frame clones and lacks some. The sample has fewer than 350,000 clones, almost 90% seen once. The material sequenced was PBMCs or T cells enriched from blood (not recorded which). These TCRs come from a woman in her late teens or twenties with acute COVID-19.

The rearrangement links TRBV4-1 to TRBJ1-2; D might be TRBD1 (5 bases). The CDR3 has 13 residues. V lost 4 bases and J 4 bases, leaving 10 bases between the germline ends. From germline, CDR1 is MGHRA and CDR2 YSYEKL. For the CDR3, the DNA is TGCGCCAGCAGCCTCCAGGGAGGCTATGGCTACACCTTC. The encoded protein is CASSLQGGYGYTF.

This sequence joins TRBV30 and TRBJ2-7; a weak D match, TRBD2 (5 bases). This CDR3 comprises 11 residues. CDR1 is GTSNPN, CDR2 SVGIG, per germline (reference sequence). In DNA form, the CDR3 reads TGTAGCGGAGGAACCGCCTACGAGCAGTACTTC. It translates to CSGGTAYEQYF.

The CDR3: CASRVETGETGELFF. Here the CDR3 DNA reads TGTGCCAGCAGAGTAGAGACAGGGGAGACCGGGGAGCTGTTTTTT. The chain is built from TRBV27 and TRBJ2-2; 8 bases line up with TRBD1. J lost 5 bases, V lost 6 bases, and 8 bases had no gene match. The CDR3 totals 15 residues. Germline V gene data show CDR1 as MNHEY and CDR2 as SMNVEV (reference sequence).

The chain couples TRBV7-6 to TRBJ1-4; 8 nucleotides align to TRBD1. The V and J ends lost 5 bases and 7 bases, in that order; junction bases with no gene match: 6. The CDR3 is made up of 14 amino acids. Germline V CDR1 and CDR2: SGHVS, FNYEAQ. The CDR3 region has the DNA TGTGCCAGCAGCATTCGGACAGGGATTGAAAAACTGTTTTTT. Amino acid sequence: CASSIRTGIEKLFF.

V usage is TRBV28 and J usage is TRBJ1-5; TRBD1 might be the D (6 bases). Germline CDR1 MDHEN, CDR2 SYDVKM. The V end was cut by 6 bases, the J end by 3 bases, with 21 bases between. CDR3 size: 17 residues. The CDR3 DNA reads as TGTGCCAGCAGAAGATCCGGGACACGGAAAAACAATCAGCCCCAGCATTTT. Its protein is CASRRSGTRKNNQPQHF.

This clone was picked up one time. The sample has other DNA sequences that encode this CDR3 too. The chain recombines TRBV27 with TRBJ2-5; the D gene is possibly TRBD2 (6 bases). The V gene's germline CDR1 is MNHEY and CDR2 SMNVEV (reference sequence). There are 14 residues in the CDR3. Trimming took off 3 bases at V and 4 bases at J, with 12 bases between the two ends. CDR3 nucleotide sequence: TGTGCCAGCAGTTTCAGCGGGTCGAGAGAGACCCAGTACTTC. It yields the protein CASSFSGSRETQYF.

The gene calls are TRBV2 and TRBJ1-2; 8 positions agree with TRBD1. In germline, CDR1 is SNHLY, CDR2 FYNNEI. The CDR3 is 16 residues long. Trimming at V came to 2 bases and at J to 1 base, leaving 6 bases not matched to a gene. Here the CDR3 DNA reads TGTGCCAGCAGTGAATACAGGACAGGGAGTAACTATGGCTACACCTTC. Its translation is CASSEYRTGSNYGYTF.

J is TRBJ1-4 and V is TRBV7-9, with 7 bases identical to TRBD1. Per the germline V gene, CDR1 is SEHNR and CDR2 is FQNEAQ (reference sequence). The V segment lost 5 bases and the J segment 0 bases; nucleotides outside the gene matches: 9. The CDR3 has 17 amino acids. Written as DNA, the CDR3 is TGTGCCAGCAGCCCGCGGACAGGAGACACAACTAATGAAAAACTGTTTTTT. This gives the protein CASSPRTGDTTNEKLFF.

The V call is TRBV28, the J call TRBJ1-5, with 9 positions matching TRBD1. Germline loops: CDR1 MDHEN, CDR2 SYDVKM. The junction had 4 bases not matched to a gene; V was cut back by 6 bases and J by 7 bases. The CDR3 is made up of 13 amino acids. The CDR3 region is CASSGTGIQPQHF. The DNA of the CDR3 is TGTGCCAGCAGCGGGACAGGGATACAGCCCCAGCATTTT.

A single count supports this clone. V is TRBV30 and J is TRBJ1-6; 8 positions agree with TRBD1. Per germline, CDR1 GTSNPN and CDR2 SVGIG (reference sequence). The CDR3 consists of 16 residues. J gave up 6 bases and V 0 bases, and 7 bases lay outside the gene matches. The CDR3 here is CAWSVLPRGLNSPLHF. CDR3 in DNA: TGTGCCTGGAGTGTTCTCCCCAGGGGGCTTAATTCACCCCTCCACTTT.

The rearrangement joins TRBV10-1 to TRBJ2-3, with TRBD2 matching 7 bases. CDR3 length: 17 amino acids. V dropped 3 bases and J dropped 0; count of bases not matched to a gene: 9. The germline gives CDR1 WNHNN, CDR2 SYGVQD (reference sequence). The CDR3 nucleotides are TGCGCCAGCAGTGATGGGGTCGGCGGGGGAAGCACAGATACGCAGTATTTT. Translation: CASSDGVGGGSTDTQYF.

This chain links TRBV6-5 with TRBJ1-1; a possible D gene is TRBD1 (5 bases). The CDR3 has 15 amino acids. V shed 7 bases and J shed 2 bases, with 17 bases lying between them. Germline V gives CDR1 MNHEY, CDR2 SVGAGI. The CDR3 coding sequence is TGTGCCAGCAAGACAGAAATCCGACGTAACACTGAAGCTTTCTTT. This gives the protein CASKTEIRRNTEAFF.

The J gene is TRBJ1-3, the V gene TRBV7-9; D is unresolved. The germline V and J ends were trimmed by 5 bases and 0 bases, with 14 bases remaining between them. Germline CDR1 SEHNR, CDR2 FQNEAQ (reference sequence). The CDR3 contains 16 residues. CDR3 bases: TGTGCCAGCAGCCGAACAGACCGCTCCTCTGGAAACACCATATATTTT. Amino acid sequence: CASSRTDRSSGNTIYF. Based on the CDR3 plus reference TRBV7-9 and TRBJ1-3, the full variable domain is DTGVSQNPRHKITKRGQNVTFRCDPISEHNRLYWYRQTLGQGPEFLTYFQNEAQLEKSRLLSDRFSAERPKGSFSTLEIQRTEQGDSAMYLCASSRTDRSSGNTIYFGEGSWLTVV.

This clone was seen a few times. The CDR3 sequence: CASSYSSGSYNEQFF. Here the CDR3 DNA reads TGTGCCAGCAGTTACTCTAGCGGCTCCTACAATGAGCAGTTCTTC. The chain has TRBV6-5 and TRBJ2-1; maybe TRBD2 (6 bases). This CDR3 has 15 amino acids. The V gene's germline CDR1 is MNHEY and CDR2 SVGAGI. The V and J ends lost 0 bases and 0 bases respectively, with 6 bases between them.

The J gene is TRBJ2-5, the V gene TRBV6-5, with unresolved D. The CDR3 contains 14 residues. Between the trimmed V and J ends, which lost 2 bases and 4 bases, there was a span of 11 bases. The germline V gene has CDR1 MNHEY and CDR2 SVGAGI. The CDR3 DNA reads as TGTGCCAGCAGTTACCCGTCCTACCGAGAGACCCAGTACTTC. Translating gives CASSYPSYRETQYF.

The V and J genes are TRBV19 and TRBJ1-1, with D possibly TRBD1 on 5 matching bases. The V end lost 3 bases, the J end lost 11 bases, and 16 bases lay between the germline ends. CDR3 length: 13 residues. Germline V CDR1 and CDR2: LNHDA, SQIVND (reference sequence). The CDR3 coding sequence is TGTGCCAGTAGTATCCAGGGACTTGGGGCCGCTTTCTTT. Amino acid sequence: CASSIQGLGAAFF.

The sample holds one count of this clone. J is TRBJ2-7 and V is TRBV27; 13 bases align to TRBD2. The V and J ends lost 7 bases and 4 bases, in that order; junction bases with no gene match: 4. Germline CDR1 is MNHEY and CDR2 is SMNVEV (reference sequence). This CDR3 has 14 residues. The CDR3 spells CASTRLAGGYEQYF. CDR3 DNA sequence: TGTGCCAGCACTCGACTAGCGGGAGGATACGAGCAGTACTTC.

As regards this clone: The sample carries other DNA sequences with the same CDR3. The chain uses TRBV7-9 and TRBJ1-2; weak D call: TRBD1 (5 bases). There are 15 residues in the CDR3. CDR1 SEHNR and CDR2 FQNEAQ come from the germline V gene (reference sequence). Trimming shortened V by 5 bases and J by 1 base, and 14 bases separated the two germline ends. CDR3 in amino acids: CASSLGTGVNYGYTF. The CDR3 nucleotides read TGTGCCAGCAGCCTTGGAACAGGTGTTAACTATGGCTACACCTTC.

The gene calls are TRBV30 and TRBJ2-3; 10 bases are shared with TRBD2. This CDR3 region has 16 residues. The trim removed 2 bases at V and 4 bases at J, leaving 9 bases unmatched. Germline CDR1 and CDR2: GTSNPN and SVGIG (reference sequence). This CDR3 reads CAWSSASGSFADTQYF. CDR3 DNA sequence: TGTGCCTGGAGTTCGGCTAGCGGGAGTTTTGCAGATACGCAGTATTTT.

The CDR3 protein is CASRGGFYGYTF. As DNA, the CDR3 is TGTGCCAGCAGGGGGGGGTTCTATGGCTACACCTTC. V gene TRBV6-4 combines with J gene TRBJ1-2; D possibly corresponds to TRBD1 (5 bases). The germline V and J ends were trimmed by 6 bases and 4 bases, with 9 bases remaining between them. This CDR3 has 12 amino acids. Germline V gives CDR1 MRHNA, CDR2 SNTAGT.

The V and J genes are TRBV10-2 and TRBJ2-1; 10 bases map to TRBD2. With 2 bases clipped from V and 4 bases from J, the junction kept 8 bases outside the gene matches. The CDR3 contains 17 residues. Germline loops: CDR1 WSHSY, CDR2 SAAADI. CDR3 sequence reads: CASSEASGRAGYNEQFF. CDR3 nucleotides: TGCGCCAGCAGTGAGGCCAGCGGGAGGGCCGGTTACAATGAGCAGTTCTTC.

The V and J genes are TRBV5-8 and TRBJ1-6; no clear D gene. The CDR3 sequence is 13 residues long. Germline V gives CDR1 SGHTS, CDR2 YDEGEE. The V end was cut by 3 bases, the J end by 7 bases, with 8 bases between. CDR3 DNA: TGTGCCAGCAGCTATACAGAAAATTCACCCCTCCACTTT. This codes for CASSYTENSPLHF.

The V gene is TRBV28, the J gene TRBJ1-1; weak D call: TRBD1 (6 bases). Germline CDR1 MDHEN, CDR2 SYDVKM. The CDR3 sequence is 15 residues long. The germline V and J ends were trimmed by 6 bases and 1 base, with 15 bases remaining between them. CDR3 protein: CASSPADRSNTEAFF. The CDR3 DNA reads TGTGCCAGCAGCCCGGCGGACAGATCGAACACTGAAGCTTTCTTT. Variable domain in full (rest from reference TRBV28 and TRBJ1-1): DVKVTQSSRYLVKRTGEKVFLECVQDMDHENMFWYRQDPGLGLRLIYFSYDVKMKEKGDIPEGYSVSREKKERFSLILESASTNQTSMYLCASSPADRSNTEAFFGQGTRLTVV.

The chain uses TRBV5-1 and TRBJ2-5; TRBD1 matches at 8 bases. The V gene end was trimmed by 4 bases and the J gene end by 5 bases; junction bases not matched to a gene: 13. Germline V gene sequence: CDR1 SGHRS, CDR2 YFSETQ. The CDR3 length is 16 residues. This CDR3 reads CASSRGQGAPRETQYF. The DNA of the CDR3 is TGCGCCAGCAGCCGTGGACAGGGCGCGCCTCGGGAGACCCAGTACTTC.

The gene calls are TRBV7-9 and TRBJ2-7, with D possibly TRBD1 on 7 matching bases. CDR3 length: 14 amino acids. The germline V gene encodes CDR1 SEHNR and CDR2 FQNEAQ (reference sequence). Trimming pared 6 bases from V and 3 bases from J, leaving 15 bases between. Here the CDR3 DNA reads TGTGCCAGCAGACTTAGGGGGGACAGCTACGAGCAGTACTTC. Amino acid sequence: CASRLRGDSYEQYF.

The gene calls are TRBV19 and TRBJ1-1; 8 positions match TRBD1. This CDR3 comprises 15 residues. CDR1 is LNHDA and CDR2 is SQIVND in the germline V gene (reference sequence). V lost 2 bases to trimming and J lost 5 bases; unmatched junction nucleotides: 7. The CDR3 loop reads CASSIIGTGQTEAFF. CDR3 coding DNA: TGTGCCAGTAGTATAATTGGGACAGGACAAACTGAAGCTTTCTTT.

The chain joins TRBV3-1 (or the pseudogene TRBV3-2) to TRBJ2-1; 9 nucleotides match TRBD2. The CDR3 is 15 residues long. Germline lookup yields CDR1 LGHDT and CDR2 YNNKEL (reference sequence). Trimming cost V 4 bases and J 5 bases; bases outside gene matches: 6. The CDR3 nucleotides read TGTGCCAGCAGCCCCCGACTAGCGGTGGACAATGAGCAGTTCTTC. It encodes CASSPRLAVDNEQFF.

This rearrangement joins TRBV19 to TRBJ1-5; TRBD1 matches 8 bases. The CDR3 sequence is 15 residues long. Germline assignment: CDR1 LNHDA and CDR2 SQIVND (reference sequence). Trimming at V came to 5 bases and at J to 3 bases, leaving 6 bases not matched to a gene. In nucleotides, the CDR3 is TGTGCCAGTAGTTCGGACAGGGCTTTCAATCAGCCCCAGCATTTT. Protein: CASSSDRAFNQPQHF.

This sequence joins TRBV11-2 and TRBJ1-1; 11 nucleotides agree with TRBD1. The CDR3 is 16 amino acids. The germline CDR1 and CDR2 sequences are SGHAT and FQNNGV. V was clipped by 5 bases and J by 1 base; unmatched bases: 6. Written as DNA, the CDR3 is TGTGCCAGCAGCGTAACCGGGACAGGGGGGAACACTGAAGCTTTCTTT. Its translation: CASSVTGTGGNTEAFF.

V usage is TRBV30 and J usage is TRBJ2-3, with a tentative D call TRBD2 (5 bases). V was cut by 2 bases and J by 9 bases, with 15 bases left in between. Germline V lookup: CDR1 GTSNPN, CDR2 SVGIG (reference sequence). This CDR3 is 13 amino acids long. CDR3 coding DNA: TGTGCCTGGAGTCCCGGGGATCAGTGGACGCAGTATTTT. Its translation is CAWSPGDQWTQYF.

The J gene is TRBJ2-3, the V gene TRBV11-2; 10 nucleotides align to TRBD1. This CDR3 spans 16 amino acids. Unmatched junction bases numbered 12, after V lost 5 bases and J lost 7 bases. Germline V gene sequence: CDR1 SGHAT, CDR2 FQNNGV. CDR3 protein: CASSVTGTGADNTQYF. CDR3 sequence (DNA): TGTGCCAGCAGCGTAACCGGGACAGGGGCCGATAATACGCAGTATTTT.